The present T cell receptor (beta chain) was sequenced within a study of shared clonotypes between healthy human individuals. The protocol was immunoSEQ multiplex PCR, while the TCRdb copy is restricted to in-frame clones and leaves out a portion. The table shows some 2,100,000 clones, with around 95% occurring only once. This TCR was recovered from a man younger than 30 in good health. The source material was naive CD4+ T cells sorted from blood. Subset meaning: CD45RA+ positively selected.

The CDR3 protein is CASSATQGAGETQYF. DNA for the CDR3: TGTGCCAGCAGCGCAACACAGGGGGCCGGTGAGACCCAGTACTTC. This sequence joins TRBV9 and TRBJ2-5; 9 nucleotides align to TRBD1. CDR3 length: 15 residues. Germline V lookup: CDR1 SGDLS, CDR2 YYNGEE. The ends lost 3 bases at V and 5 bases at J; junction bases unmatched: 8.